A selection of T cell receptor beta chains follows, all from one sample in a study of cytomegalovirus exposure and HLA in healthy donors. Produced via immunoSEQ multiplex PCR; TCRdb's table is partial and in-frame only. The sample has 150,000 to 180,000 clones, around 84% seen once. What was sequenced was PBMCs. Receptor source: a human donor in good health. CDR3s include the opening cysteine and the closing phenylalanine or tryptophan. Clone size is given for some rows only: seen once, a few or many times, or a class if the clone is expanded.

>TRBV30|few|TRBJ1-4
CAWSLLGVPEKLFF
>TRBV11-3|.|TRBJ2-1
CASSLIAGDEQFF
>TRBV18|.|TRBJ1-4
CASSPQDRVGLFF
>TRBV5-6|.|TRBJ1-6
CASSPQAYNSPLHF
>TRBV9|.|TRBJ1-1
CASSAGGPEAFF
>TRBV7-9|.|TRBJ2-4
CASSSPRMIAKNIQYF
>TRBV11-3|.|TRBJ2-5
CASSPTGGKETQYF
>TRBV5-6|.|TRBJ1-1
CASSLTTYQNTEAFF
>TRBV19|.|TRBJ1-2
CASSPGTGRGYTF
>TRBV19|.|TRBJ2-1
CASSLAGPGEQFF
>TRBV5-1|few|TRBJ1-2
CASSLDPSLSYGYTF
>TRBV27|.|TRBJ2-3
CASSLSGTTYYF
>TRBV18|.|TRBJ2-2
CASSPAGELFF
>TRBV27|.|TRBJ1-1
CASSHSRGRGTEAFF
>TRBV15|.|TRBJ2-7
CATSRPDRLNEQYF
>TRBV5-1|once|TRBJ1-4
CASKGQTATNEKLFF
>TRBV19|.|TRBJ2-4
CASSRDILGKNIQYF
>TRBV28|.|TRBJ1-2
CASSFGQGARGYTF
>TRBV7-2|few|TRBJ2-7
CASKGRPTSDEQYF
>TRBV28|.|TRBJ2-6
CASSSATVSGANVLTF
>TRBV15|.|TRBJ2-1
CATSPGGGPFNEQFF
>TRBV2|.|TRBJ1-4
CASISRDRGEKLFF
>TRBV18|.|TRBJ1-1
CASSPTGTGFGDTEAFF
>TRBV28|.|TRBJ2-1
CASSLLPPLHQLGGQGANEQFF
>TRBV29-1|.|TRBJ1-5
CSAGDRANQPQHF
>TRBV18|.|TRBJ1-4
CASSPDREGKLFF
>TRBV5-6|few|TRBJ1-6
CASSWGQGGSPLHF
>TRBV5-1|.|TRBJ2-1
CASSLAPSGSPYNEQFF
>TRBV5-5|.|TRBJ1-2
CASSSQVNYGYTF
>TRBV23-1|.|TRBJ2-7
CASGGLCHAPLYEQYF
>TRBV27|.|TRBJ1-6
CASSFQGSRGPSYNSPLHF
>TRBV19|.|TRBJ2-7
CASSGVSGGLYEQYF
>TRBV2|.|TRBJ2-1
CASSDDSVSYNEQFF
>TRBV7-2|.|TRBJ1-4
CASSYGTVEKLFF
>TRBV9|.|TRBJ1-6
CASSPQGIVSPLHF
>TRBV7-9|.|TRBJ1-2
CASSLAPGESGYTF
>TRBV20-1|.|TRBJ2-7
CSAPRGNEQYF
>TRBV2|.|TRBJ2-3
CASSADSGPSTDTQYF
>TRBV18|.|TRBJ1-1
CASSPPDYPMNTEAFF
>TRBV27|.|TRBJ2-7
CASSLYSGSSYEQYF